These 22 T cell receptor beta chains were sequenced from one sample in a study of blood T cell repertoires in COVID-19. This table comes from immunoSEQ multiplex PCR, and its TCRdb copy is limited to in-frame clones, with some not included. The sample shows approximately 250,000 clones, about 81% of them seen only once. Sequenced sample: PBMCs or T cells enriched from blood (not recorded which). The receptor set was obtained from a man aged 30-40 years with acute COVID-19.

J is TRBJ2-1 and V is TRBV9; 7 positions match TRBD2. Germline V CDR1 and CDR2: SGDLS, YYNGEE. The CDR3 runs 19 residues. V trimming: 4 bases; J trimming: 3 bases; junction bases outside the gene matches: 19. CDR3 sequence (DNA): TGTGCCAGCAGCCCCTCCGGAACAGGAGGGAGGGCCTTCTACAATGAGCAGTTCTTC. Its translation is CASSPSGTGGRAFYNEQFF.

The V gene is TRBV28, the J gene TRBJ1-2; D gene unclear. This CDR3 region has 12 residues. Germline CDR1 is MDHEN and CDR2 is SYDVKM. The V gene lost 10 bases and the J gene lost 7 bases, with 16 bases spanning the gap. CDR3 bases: TGTGCCAACCGCGCGTCTTCTGGTGGCTACACCTTC. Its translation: CANRASSGGYTF.

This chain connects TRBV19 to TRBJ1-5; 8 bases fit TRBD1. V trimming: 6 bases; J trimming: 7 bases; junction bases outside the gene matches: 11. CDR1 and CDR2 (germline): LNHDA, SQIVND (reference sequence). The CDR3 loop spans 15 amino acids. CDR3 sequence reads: CASSSSRGRAQPQHF. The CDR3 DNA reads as TGTGCCAGTAGCTCCAGCAGGGGGCGCGCACAGCCCCAGCATTTT.

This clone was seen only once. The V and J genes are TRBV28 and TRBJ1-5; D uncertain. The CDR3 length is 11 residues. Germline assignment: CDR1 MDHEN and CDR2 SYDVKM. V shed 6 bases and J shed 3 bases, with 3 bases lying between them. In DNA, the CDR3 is TGTGCCAGCAGGGCCAATCAGCCCCAGCATTTT. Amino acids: CASRANQPQHF.

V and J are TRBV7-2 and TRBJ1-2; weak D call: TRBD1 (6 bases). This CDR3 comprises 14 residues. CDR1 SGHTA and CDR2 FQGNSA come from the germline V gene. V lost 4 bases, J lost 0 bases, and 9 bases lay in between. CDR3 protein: CASSSRQANYGYTF. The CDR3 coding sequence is TGTGCCAGCAGCTCCCGACAGGCTAACTATGGCTACACCTTC.

This CDR3 is CASSSPTGELFF. Here the CDR3 DNA reads TGTGCCAGCAGCTCCCCCACCGGGGAGCTGTTTTTT. The rearrangement links TRBV28 to TRBJ2-2; D unresolved. The germline V gene encodes CDR1 MDHEN and CDR2 SYDVKM. Deletions cut 6 bases from V and 4 bases from J, with 6 bases between. The CDR3 loop spans 12 amino acids.

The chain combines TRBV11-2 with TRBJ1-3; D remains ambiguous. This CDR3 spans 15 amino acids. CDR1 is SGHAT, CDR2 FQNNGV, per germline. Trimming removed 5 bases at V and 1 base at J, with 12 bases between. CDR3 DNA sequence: TGTGCCAGCAGCACACCCGTCCATTCTGGAAACACCATATATTTT. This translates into CASSTPVHSGNTIYF.

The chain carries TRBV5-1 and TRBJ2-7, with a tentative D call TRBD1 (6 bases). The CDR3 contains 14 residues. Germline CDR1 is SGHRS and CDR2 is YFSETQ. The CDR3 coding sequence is TGTGCCAGCAGCTCTCAGGGGAGAGGGGACGAGCAGTACGTC. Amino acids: CASSSQGRGDEQYV.

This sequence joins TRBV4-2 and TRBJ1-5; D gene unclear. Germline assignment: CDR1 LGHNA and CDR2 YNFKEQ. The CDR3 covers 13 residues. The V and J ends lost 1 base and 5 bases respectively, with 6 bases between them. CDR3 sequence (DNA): TGTGCCAGCAGCCAAGTCGGGGATCAGCCCCAGCATTTT. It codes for CASSQVGDQPQHF.

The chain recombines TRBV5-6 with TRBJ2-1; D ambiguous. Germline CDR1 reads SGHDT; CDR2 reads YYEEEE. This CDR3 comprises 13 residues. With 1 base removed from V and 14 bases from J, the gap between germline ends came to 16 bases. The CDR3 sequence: CASSLHPTVLEFF. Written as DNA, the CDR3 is TGTGCCAGCAGCTTGCATCCTACAGTGTTAGAGTTCTTC. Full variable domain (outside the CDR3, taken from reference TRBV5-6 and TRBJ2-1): DAGVTQSPTHLIKTRGQQVTLRCSPKSGHDTVSWYQQALGQGPQFIFQYYEEEERQRGNFPDRFSGHQFPNYSSELNVNALLLGDSALYLCASSLHPTVLEFFGPGTRLTVL.

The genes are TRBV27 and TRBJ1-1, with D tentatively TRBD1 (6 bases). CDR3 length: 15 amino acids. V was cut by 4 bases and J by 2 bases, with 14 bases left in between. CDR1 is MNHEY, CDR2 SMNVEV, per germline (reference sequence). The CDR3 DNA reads TGTGCCAGCAGTTGGGGTTGGGGGGGCAACACTGAAGCTTTCTTT. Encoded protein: CASSWGWGGNTEAFF.

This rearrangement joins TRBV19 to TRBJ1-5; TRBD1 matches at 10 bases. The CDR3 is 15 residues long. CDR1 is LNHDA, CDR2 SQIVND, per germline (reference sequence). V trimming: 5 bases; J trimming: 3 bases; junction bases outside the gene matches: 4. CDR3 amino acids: CASSFDRGHNQPQHF. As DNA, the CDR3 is TGTGCCAGTAGTTTTGACAGGGGGCACAATCAGCCCCAGCATTTT.

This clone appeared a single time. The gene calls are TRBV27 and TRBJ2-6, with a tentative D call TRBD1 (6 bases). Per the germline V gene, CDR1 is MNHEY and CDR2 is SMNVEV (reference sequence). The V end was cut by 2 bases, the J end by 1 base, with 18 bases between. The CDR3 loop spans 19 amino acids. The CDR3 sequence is CASSLTGLITLSGANVLTF. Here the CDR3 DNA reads TGTGCCAGCAGTTTAACAGGGCTTATCACGCTTTCTGGGGCCAACGTCCTGACTTTC.

The CDR3 region has the DNA TGTGCCAGCAGCGGGGATGATGGGATAGGAGAGCAGTACGTC. This gives the protein CASSGDDGIGEQYV. This rearrangement joins TRBV28 to TRBJ2-7, with D possibly being TRBD2 (5 bases). The germline CDR1 and CDR2 sequences are MDHEN and SYDVKM. CDR3 length: 14 amino acids. V was trimmed by 6 bases and J by 7 bases, leaving 19 bases between them.

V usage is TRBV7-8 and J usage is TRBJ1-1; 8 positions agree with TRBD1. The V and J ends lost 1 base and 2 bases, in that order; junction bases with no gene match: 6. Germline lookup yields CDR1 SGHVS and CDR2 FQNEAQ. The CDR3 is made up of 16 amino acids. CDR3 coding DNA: TGTGCCAGCAGCTTAGGGACAGGGTTGCCCAACACTGAAGCTTTCTTT. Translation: CASSLGTGLPNTEAFF.

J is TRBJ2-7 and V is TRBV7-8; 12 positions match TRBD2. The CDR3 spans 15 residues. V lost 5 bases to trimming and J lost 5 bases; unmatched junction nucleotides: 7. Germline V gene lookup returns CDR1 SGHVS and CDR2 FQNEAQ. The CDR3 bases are TGTGCCAGCAGCGTCAGGACTAGCGGGAACAACGAGCAGTACGTC. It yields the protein CASSVRTSGNNEQYV.

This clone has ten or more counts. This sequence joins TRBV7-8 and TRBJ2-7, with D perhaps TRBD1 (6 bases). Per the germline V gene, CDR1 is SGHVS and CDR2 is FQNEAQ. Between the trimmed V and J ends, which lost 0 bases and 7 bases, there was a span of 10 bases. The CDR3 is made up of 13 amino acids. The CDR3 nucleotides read TGTGCCAGCAGCTTAGCGCAACAGGGAGAGCAGTACGTC. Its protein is CASSLAQQGEQYV.

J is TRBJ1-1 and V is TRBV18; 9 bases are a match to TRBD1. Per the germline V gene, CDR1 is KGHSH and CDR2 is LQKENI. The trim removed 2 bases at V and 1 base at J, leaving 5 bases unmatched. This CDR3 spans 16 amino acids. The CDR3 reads CASSPKQGAENTEAFF. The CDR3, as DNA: TGTGCCAGCTCACCAAAACAGGGGGCTGAGAACACTGAAGCTTTCTTT.

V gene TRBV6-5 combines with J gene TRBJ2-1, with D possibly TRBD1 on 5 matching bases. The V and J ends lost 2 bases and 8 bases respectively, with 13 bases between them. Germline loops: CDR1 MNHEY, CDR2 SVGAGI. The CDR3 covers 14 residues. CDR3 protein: CASSYVAMGHEQFF. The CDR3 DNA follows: TGTGCCAGCAGTTACGTGGCGATGGGGCATGAGCAGTTCTTC.

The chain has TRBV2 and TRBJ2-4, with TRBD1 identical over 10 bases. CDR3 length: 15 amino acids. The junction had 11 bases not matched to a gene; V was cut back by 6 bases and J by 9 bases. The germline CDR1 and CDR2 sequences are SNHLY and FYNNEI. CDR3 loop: CASSPDRGGLAIQYF. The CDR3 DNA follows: TGTGCCAGCAGCCCGGACAGGGGGGGTTTGGCCATTCAGTACTTC.

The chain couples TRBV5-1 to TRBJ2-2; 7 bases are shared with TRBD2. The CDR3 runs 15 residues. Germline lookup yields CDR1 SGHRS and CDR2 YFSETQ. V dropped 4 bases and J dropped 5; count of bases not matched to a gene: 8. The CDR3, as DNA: TGCGCCAGCAGCACGGGGCGCGGGGGAACCGGGGAGCTGTTTTTT. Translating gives CASSTGRGGTGELFF.

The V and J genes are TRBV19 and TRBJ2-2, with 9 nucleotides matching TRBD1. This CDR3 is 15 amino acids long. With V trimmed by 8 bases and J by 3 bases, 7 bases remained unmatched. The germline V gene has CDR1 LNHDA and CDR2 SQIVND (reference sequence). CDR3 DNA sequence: TGTGCCAGTGGGAGCCGGGACAGGGACACCGGGGAGCTGTTTTTT. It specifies CASGSRDRDTGELFF.